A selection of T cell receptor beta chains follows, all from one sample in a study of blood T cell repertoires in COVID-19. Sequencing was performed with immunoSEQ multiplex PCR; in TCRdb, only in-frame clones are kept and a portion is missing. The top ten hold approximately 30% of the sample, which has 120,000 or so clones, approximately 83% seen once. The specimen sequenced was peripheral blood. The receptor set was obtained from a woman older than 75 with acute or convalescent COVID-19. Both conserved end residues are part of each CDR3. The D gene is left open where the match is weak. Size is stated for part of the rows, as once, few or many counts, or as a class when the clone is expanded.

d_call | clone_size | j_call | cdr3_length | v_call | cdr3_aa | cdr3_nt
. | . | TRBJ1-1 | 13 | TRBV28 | CASSLGGNTEAFF | TGTGCCAGCAGTTTGGGAGGAAACACTGAAGCTTTCTTT
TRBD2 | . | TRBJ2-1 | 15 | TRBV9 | CASSSTSGTYNEQFF | TGTGCCAGCAGCTCGACTAGCGGAACTTACAATGAGCAGTTCTTC
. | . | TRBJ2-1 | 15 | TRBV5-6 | CASSLEGDSYNEQFF | TGTGCCAGCAGCTTGGAAGGGGACTCCTACAATGAGCAGTTCTTC
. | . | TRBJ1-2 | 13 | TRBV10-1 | CASTKDLAHGYTF | TGCGCCAGCACAAAGGACTTGGCTCATGGCTACACCTTC
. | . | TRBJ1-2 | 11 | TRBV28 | CASSYAYGYTF | TGTGCCAGCAGTTACGCGTATGGCTACACCTTC
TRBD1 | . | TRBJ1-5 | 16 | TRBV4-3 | CASSQDLTGRNQPQHF | TGCGCCAGCAGCCAAGATCTGACAGGGCGGAATCAGCCCCAGCATTTT
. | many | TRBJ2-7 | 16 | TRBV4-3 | CASSQGELTVPYEQYF | TGCGCCAGCAGCCAAGGGGAATTGACAGTCCCGTACGAGCAGTACTTC
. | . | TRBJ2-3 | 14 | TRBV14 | CASSRTGFAGMQYF | TGTGCCAGCAGCCGTACAGGTTTCGCGGGGATGCAGTATTTT
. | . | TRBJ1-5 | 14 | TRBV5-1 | CASSLDGGNQPQHF | TGCGCCAGCAGCTTGGATGGAGGCAATCAGCCCCAGCATTTT
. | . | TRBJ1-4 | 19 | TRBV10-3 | CAIRTFLGLEKVGDEKLFF | TGTGCCATCAGAACCTTTTTGGGACTTGAAAAAGTGGGGGATGAAAAACTGTTTTTT
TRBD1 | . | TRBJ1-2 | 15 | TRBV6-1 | CASSEAPGQNYGYTF | TGTGCCAGCAGTGAAGCTCCGGGACAGAACTATGGCTACACCTTC
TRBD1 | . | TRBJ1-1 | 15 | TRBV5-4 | CASSLPGTGNTEAFF | TGTGCCAGCAGCTTGCCCGGGACAGGGAACACTGAAGCTTTCTTT
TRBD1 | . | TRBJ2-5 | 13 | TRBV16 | CASSRGQRETQYF | TGTGCCAGCAGCCGGGGACAGCGGGAGACCCAGTACTTC
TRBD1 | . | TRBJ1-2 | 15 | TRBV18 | CASSQTGGLNYGYTF | TGTGCCAGCTCCCAAACAGGGGGCCTGAACTATGGCTACACCTTC
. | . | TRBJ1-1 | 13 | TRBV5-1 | CASTLQEDTEAFF | TGCGCCAGCACCCTCCAAGAGGACACTGAAGCTTTCTTT
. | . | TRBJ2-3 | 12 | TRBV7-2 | CASSLPLDTQYF | TGTGCCAGCAGCTTACCGTTAGATACGCAGTATTTT
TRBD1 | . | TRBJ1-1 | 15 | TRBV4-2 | CASSQEGQGVTEAFF | TGTGCCAGCAGCCAAGAAGGACAGGGTGTGACTGAAGCTTTCTTT
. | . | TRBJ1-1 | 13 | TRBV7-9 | CASSFAGGTEAFF | TGTGCCAGCAGCTTCGCCGGGGGCACTGAAGCTTTCTTT
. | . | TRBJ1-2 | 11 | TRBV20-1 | CSAIGTKGYTF | TGCAGTGCTATCGGGACAAAGGGCTACACCTTC
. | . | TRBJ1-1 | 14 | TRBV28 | CASSPRLGNTEAFF | TGTGCCAGCAGTCCTCGACTGGGGAACACTGAAGCTTTCTTT
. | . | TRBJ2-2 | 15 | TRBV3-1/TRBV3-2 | CASSRAGVNTGELFF | TGTGCCAGCAGCCGAGCGGGTGTGAACACCGGGGAGCTGTTTTTT
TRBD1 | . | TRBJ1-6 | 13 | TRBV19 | CASSRDRFSPLHF | TGTGCCAGTAGTCGGGACAGATTTTCACCCCTCCACTTT
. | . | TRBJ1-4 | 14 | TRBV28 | CASSPGGTNEKLFF | TGTGCCAGCAGTCCGGGGGGGACTAATGAAAAACTGTTTTTT
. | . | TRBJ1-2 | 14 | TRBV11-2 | CASSPLAASYGYTF | TGTGCCAGCAGCCCCTTGGCGGCTAGCTATGGCTACACCTTC
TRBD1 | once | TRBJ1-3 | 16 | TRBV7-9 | CASSPTGTLSGNTIYF | TGTGCCAGCAGCCCGACAGGGACCCTCTCTGGAAACACCATATATTTT
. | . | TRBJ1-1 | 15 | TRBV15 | CATSRAYLRDTEAFF | TGTGCCACCAGCAGAGCCTACCTGAGGGACACTGAAGCTTTCTTT
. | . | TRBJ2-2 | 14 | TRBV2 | CASSPGTHFGELFF | TGTGCCAGCAGCCCCGGGACACACTTCGGGGAGCTGTTTTTT
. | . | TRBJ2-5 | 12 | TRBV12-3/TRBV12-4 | CASSSRAETQYF | TGTGCCAGCAGTTCCAGGGCGGAGACCCAGTACTTC
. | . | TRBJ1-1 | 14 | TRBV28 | CASSLITVNTEAFF | TGTGCCAGCAGTTTAATAACAGTGAACACTGAAGCTTTCTTT
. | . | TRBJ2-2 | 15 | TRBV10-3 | CAISVGQLNTGELFF | TGTGCCATCAGTGTGGGGCAGCTAAACACCGGGGAGCTGTTTTTT
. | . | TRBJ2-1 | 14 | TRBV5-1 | CASSLRGDINEQFF | TGCGCCAGCAGCTTGCGAGGGGACATCAATGAGCAGTTCTTC
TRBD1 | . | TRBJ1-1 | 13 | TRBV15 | CATSTQDRSVTFF | TGTGCCACCAGCACTCAGGACAGGTCGGTAACTTTCTTT
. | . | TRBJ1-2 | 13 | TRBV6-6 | CASGGAALYGYTF | TGTGCCAGCGGGGGGGCAGCGTTGTATGGCTACACCTTC
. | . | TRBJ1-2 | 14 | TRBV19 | CASRSSGYNYGYTF | TGTGCCAGTAGATCATCAGGGTACAACTATGGCTACACCTTC
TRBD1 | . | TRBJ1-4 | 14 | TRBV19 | CASTGQGAGEKLFF | TGTGCCAGTACTGGACAGGGGGCAGGTGAAAAACTGTTTTTT
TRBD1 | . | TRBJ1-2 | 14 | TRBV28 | CASSPGQGRRGYTF | TGTGCCAGCAGTCCCGGACAGGGCCGGCGTGGCTACACCTTC
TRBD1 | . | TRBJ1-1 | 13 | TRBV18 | CASSPTGDSEAFF | TGTGCCAGCTCCCCAACAGGGGATTCTGAAGCTTTCTTT
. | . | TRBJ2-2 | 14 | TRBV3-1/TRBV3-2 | CASSQGTGSGELFF | TGTGCCAGCAGCCAAGGAACAGGGTCCGGGGAGCTGTTTTTT
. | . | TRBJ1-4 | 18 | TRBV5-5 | CASSWRGRGAGPNEKLFF | TGTGCCAGCAGCTGGCGGGGGCGGGGCGCAGGGCCTAATGAAAAACTGTTTTTT
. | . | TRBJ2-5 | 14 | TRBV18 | CASSPQGPRETQYF | TGTGCCAGCTCACCTCAGGGGCCGCGGGAGACCCAGTACTTC
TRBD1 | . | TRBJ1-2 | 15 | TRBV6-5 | CASSFFRDRPHGYTF | TGTGCCAGCAGTTTCTTCCGGGACAGGCCCCATGGCTACACCTTC
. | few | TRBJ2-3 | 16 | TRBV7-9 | CASSQAGLHPTDTQYF | TGTGCCAGCAGCCAAGCGGGCCTCCACCCAACAGATACGCAGTATTTT
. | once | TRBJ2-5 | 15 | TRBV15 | CATSRDWVPGETQYF | TGTGCCACCAGCAGAGATTGGGTCCCGGGGGAGACCCAGTACTTC
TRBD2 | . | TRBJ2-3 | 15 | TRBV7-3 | CASTTSGGSSDTQYF | TGTGCCAGCACGACTAGCGGAGGTAGTTCAGATACGCAGTATTTT
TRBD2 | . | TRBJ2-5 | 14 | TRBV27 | CASSFFGGWETQYF | TGTGCCAGCAGTTTCTTCGGGGGGTGGGAGACCCAGTACTTC
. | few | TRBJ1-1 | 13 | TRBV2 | CASSGDMGTEAFF | TGTGCCAGCAGTGGAGACATGGGCACTGAAGCTTTCTTT
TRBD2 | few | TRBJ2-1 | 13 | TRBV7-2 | CASRASGYNEQFF | TGTGCCAGCAGGGCTAGCGGCTACAATGAGCAGTTCTTC
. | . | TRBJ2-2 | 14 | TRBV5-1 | CASSSTGNTGELFF | TGCGCCAGCAGCTCTACGGGGAACACCGGGGAGCTGTTTTTT
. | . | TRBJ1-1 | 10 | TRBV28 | CASGWGGAFF | TGTGCCAGCGGATGGGGGGGAGCTTTCTTT
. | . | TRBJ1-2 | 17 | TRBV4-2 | CASSPKWDTLLNYGYTF | TGTGCCAGCAGCCCAAAGTGGGACACCCTCTTAAACTATGGCTACACCTTC
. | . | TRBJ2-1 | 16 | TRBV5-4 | CASSLVLGKAYNEQFF | TGTGCCAGCAGCTTGGTTCTGGGCAAGGCCTACAATGAGCAGTTCTTC
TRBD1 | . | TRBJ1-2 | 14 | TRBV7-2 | CASSSDRGDKGYTF | TGTGCCAGCAGCTCGGACAGGGGGGATAAAGGCTACACCTTC